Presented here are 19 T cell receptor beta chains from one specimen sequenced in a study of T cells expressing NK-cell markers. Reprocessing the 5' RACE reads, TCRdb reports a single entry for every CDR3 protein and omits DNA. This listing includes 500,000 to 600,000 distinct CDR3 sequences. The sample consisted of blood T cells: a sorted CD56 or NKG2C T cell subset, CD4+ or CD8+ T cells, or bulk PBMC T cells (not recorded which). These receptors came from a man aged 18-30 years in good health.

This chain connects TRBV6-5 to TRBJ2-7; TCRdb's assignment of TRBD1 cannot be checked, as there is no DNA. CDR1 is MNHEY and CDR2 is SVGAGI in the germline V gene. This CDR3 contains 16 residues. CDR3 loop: CASSYGLTGGPYEQYF.

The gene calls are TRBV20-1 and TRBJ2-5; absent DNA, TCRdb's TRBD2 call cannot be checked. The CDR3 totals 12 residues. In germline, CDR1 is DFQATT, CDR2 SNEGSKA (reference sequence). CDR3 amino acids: CSARGLGGAQYF.

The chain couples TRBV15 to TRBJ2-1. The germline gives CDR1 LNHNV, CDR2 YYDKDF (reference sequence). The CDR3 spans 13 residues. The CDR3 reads CATSRPHYNEQFF.

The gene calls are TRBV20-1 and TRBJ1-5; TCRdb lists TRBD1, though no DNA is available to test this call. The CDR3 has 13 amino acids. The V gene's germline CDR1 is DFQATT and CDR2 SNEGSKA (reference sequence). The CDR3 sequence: CSAVPTGEQPQHF.

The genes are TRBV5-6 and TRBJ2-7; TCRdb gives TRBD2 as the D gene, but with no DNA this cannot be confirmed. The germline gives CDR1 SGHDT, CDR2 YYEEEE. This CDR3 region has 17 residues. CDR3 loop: CASSLLFGTPGGYEQYF.

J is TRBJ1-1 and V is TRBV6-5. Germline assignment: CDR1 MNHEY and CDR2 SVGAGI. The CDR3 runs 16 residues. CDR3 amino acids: CASSYSGTVMNTEAFF.

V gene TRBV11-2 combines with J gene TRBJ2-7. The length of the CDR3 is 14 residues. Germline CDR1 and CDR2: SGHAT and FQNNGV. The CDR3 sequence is CASSLPTQTYEQYF.

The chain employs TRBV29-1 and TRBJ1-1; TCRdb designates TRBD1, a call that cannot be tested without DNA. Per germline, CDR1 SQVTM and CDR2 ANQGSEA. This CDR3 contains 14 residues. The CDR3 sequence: CSGVRQGRRTEAFF.

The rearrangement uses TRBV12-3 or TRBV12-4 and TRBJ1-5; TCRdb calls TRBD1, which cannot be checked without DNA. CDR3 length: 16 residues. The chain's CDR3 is CASTASRRGLNQPQHF.

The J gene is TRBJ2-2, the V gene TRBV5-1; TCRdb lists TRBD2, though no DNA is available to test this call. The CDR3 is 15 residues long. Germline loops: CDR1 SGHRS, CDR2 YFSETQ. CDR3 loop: CASRGLAGASGELFF.

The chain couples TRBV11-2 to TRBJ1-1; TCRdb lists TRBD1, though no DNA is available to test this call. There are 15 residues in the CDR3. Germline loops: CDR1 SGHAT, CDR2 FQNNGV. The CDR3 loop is CASRTIRGIDTEAFF.

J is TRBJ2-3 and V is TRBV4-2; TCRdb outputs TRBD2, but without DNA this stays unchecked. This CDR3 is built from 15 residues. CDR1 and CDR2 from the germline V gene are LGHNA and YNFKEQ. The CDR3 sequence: CASSQSVAHTDTQYF.

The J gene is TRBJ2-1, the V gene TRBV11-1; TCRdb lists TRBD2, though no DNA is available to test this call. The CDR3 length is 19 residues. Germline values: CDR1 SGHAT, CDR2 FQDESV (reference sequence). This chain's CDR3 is CASSLGLAGVATKYNEQFF.

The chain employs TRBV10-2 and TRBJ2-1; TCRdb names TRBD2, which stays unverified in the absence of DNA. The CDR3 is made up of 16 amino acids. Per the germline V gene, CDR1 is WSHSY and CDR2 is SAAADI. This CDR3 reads CASSESPGTKQNEQFF.

The CDR3 reads CASFPLGRDNEQFF. The chain couples TRBV5-5 to TRBJ2-1; the D call from TCRdb, TRBD2, cannot be confirmed without DNA. This CDR3 region has 14 residues. Germline V gives CDR1 SGHKS, CDR2 YYEKEE (reference sequence).

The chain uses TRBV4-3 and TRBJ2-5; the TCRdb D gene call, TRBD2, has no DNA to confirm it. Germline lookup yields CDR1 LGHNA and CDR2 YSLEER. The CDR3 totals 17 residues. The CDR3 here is CASSQGVPTSGRRTQYF.

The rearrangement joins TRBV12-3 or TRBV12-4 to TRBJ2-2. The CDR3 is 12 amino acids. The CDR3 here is CASAGDTGELFF.

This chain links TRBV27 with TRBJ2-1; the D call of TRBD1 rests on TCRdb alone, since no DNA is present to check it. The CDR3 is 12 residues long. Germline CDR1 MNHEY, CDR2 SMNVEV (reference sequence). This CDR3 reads CASNPGGRFWFF.

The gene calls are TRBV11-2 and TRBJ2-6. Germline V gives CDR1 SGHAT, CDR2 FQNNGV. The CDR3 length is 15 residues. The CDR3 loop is CASSFPRSGANVLTF.